One and the same sample provided the 8 T cell receptor beta chains below, sequenced in a study of CD8 T cells in Susac syndrome. RNA amounts of roughly 0.5 to 1 ug underwent reverse transcription with random hexamers. Each CDR3 protein is one row after TCRdb ran MiXCR on the immunoSEQ multiplex PCR reads. The data contain about 200,000 distinct CDR3 sequences, 90% to 95% of them singletons. The sequenced sample was CD4+ T cells from PBMCs. The receptor set was obtained from a human donor in good health.

V usage is TRBV5-4 and J usage is TRBJ1-6; D might be TRBD1 (6 bases). This CDR3 is 15 amino acids long. Trimming took 1 base from V and 8 from J, leaving 13 bases between them. Germline assignment: CDR1 SGHNT and CDR2 YYREEE (reference sequence). CDR3 region: CASSLRRQGYSPLHF. The CDR3 nucleotides read TGTGCCAGCAGCTTGAGGCGGCAGGGGTATTCACCCCTCCACTTT.

The chain combines TRBV6-5 with TRBJ1-2; no clear D gene. V was cut by 4 bases and J by 5 bases, with 11 bases left in between. The germline CDR1 and CDR2 sequences are MNHEY and SVGAGI. The CDR3 loop spans 13 amino acids. This CDR3 is CASSSDTLYGYTF. The DNA for the CDR3 is TGTGCCAGCAGTTCCGACACCTTATATGGCTACACCTTC.

This rearrangement joins TRBV25-1 to TRBJ2-5; 9 bases map to TRBD1. CDR3 length: 15 residues. Germline V lookup: CDR1 MGHDK, CDR2 SYGVNS. With 6 bases clipped from V and 1 base from J, the junction kept 6 bases outside the gene matches. Here the CDR3 reads CASSPRTGAQETQYF. The CDR3 DNA is TGTGCCAGCAGCCCAAGGACAGGGGCCCAAGAGACCCAGTACTTC.

The rearrangement links TRBV19 to TRBJ1-2; 9 positions match TRBD1. Per the germline V gene, CDR1 is LNHDA and CDR2 is SQIVND (reference sequence). The CDR3 sequence is 13 residues long. V shed 5 bases, J shed 8 bases, and the junction held 6 bases outside the gene matches. The CDR3 coding sequence is TGTGCCAGTAGTCCTGGGACAGGGACGGGCTACACCTTC. Its protein is CASSPGTGTGYTF. The full variable domain, in which reference TRBV19 and TRBJ1-2 provide the parts outside the CDR3, is DGGITQSPKYLFRKEGQNVTLSCEQNLNHDAMYWYRQDPGQGLRLIYYSQIVNDFQKGDIAEGYSVSREKKESFPLTVTSAQKNPTAFYLCASSPGTGTGYTFGSGTRLTVV.

The genes are TRBV5-1 and TRBJ2-7; no firm D call. The CDR3 has 12 amino acids. V was shortened by 3 bases and J by 2 bases, with 6 bases between the two germline ends. Germline assignment: CDR1 SGHRS and CDR2 YFSETQ. CDR3 region: CASSSIPYEQYF. The CDR3 nucleotides are TGCGCCAGCAGCTCCATACCCTACGAGCAGTACTTC.

J is TRBJ1-5 and V is TRBV19; TRBD1 might be the D (5 bases). Trimming stripped 6 bases from V and 2 bases from J, with 14 bases between. CDR3 length: 15 amino acids. CDR1 is LNHDA, CDR2 SQIVND, per germline (reference sequence). CDR3 sequence reads: CASRGQTQGNQPQHF. CDR3 nucleotide sequence: TGTGCCAGTAGGGGCCAGACACAGGGCAATCAGCCCCAGCATTTT. Full variable domain (missing parts from reference TRBV19 and TRBJ1-5): DGGITQSPKYLFRKEGQNVTLSCEQNLNHDAMYWYRQDPGQGLRLIYYSQIVNDFQKGDIAEGYSVSREKKESFPLTVTSAQKNPTAFYLCASRGQTQGNQPQHFGDGTRLSIL.

The V and J genes are TRBV6-5 and TRBJ2-6; D is possibly TRBD1 (6 bases). The CDR3 is 17 residues long. Germline CDR1 is MNHEY and CDR2 is SVGAGI. V was clipped by 2 bases and J by 4 bases, with 15 bases between them. This CDR3 is CASSYDIRGYGANVLTF. The CDR3 DNA reads as TGTGCCAGCAGTTACGATATAAGGGGGTACGGGGCCAACGTCCTGACTTTC.

This chain uses TRBV5-4 with TRBJ1-1; possibly TRBD1 for D (6 bases). CDR1 and CDR2 from the germline V gene are SGHNT and YYREEE (reference sequence). This CDR3 is 16 amino acids long. V was shortened by 4 bases and J by 0 bases, with 16 bases between the two germline ends. CDR3 DNA: TGTGCCAGCAGCCTATGGACAGACATTATGAACACTGAAGCTTTCTTT. Residues: CASSLWTDIMNTEAFF. The full variable domain, completed using reference TRBV5-4 and TRBJ1-1, is ETGVTQSPTHLIKTRGQQVTLRCSSQSGHNTVSWYQQALGQGPQFIFQYYREEENGRGNFPPRFSGLQFPNYSSELNVNALELDDSALYLCASSLWTDIMNTEAFFGQGTRLTVV.